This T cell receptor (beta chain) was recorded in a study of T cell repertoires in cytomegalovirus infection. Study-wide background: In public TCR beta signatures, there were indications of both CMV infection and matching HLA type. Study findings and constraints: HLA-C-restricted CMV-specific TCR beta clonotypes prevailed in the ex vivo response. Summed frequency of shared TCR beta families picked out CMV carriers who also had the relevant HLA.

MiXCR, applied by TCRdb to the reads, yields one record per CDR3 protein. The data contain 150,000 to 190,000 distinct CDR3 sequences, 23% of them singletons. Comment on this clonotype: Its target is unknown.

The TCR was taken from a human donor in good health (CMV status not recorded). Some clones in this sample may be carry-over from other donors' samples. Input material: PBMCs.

The CDR3 loop reads CSAREAGGSGQYF. The DNA for the CDR3 is TGCAGTGCTAGAGAGGCAGGTGGTAGTGGGCAGTACTTC. V usage is TRBV20-1 and J usage is TRBJ2-7, with D hard to call. Trimming took 0 bases from V and 9 from J, leaving 15 bases between them. CDR3 size: 13 residues. In germline, CDR1 is DFQATT, CDR2 SNEGSKA (reference sequence).